This TCR beta chain was observed in a study of blood T cells in healthy people across ages. This CDR3 contains 14 residues. Germline assignment: CDR1 SEHNR and CDR2 FQNEAQ (reference sequence). V lost 5 bases, J lost 3 bases, and 5 bases stayed unmatched. Using a J-beta primer mix together with a sample-barcoded 5' primer, a second PCR was run for roughly 6 to 12 cycles. TCRdb ran MiXCR on the 5' RACE reads and lists one entry per CDR3 protein. This sample yields fewer than 2,000,000 distinct CDR3 sequences, of which about 35% are seen a single time; 11% belongs to the top ten. Sequenced sample: blood. The chain carries TRBV7-9 and TRBJ2-7; 9 bases map to TRBD2. The origin of this receptor is a woman aged 25 to 39 in good health. The CDR3 DNA reads as TGTGCCAGCAGCATAACTAGCGGGTACTACGAGCAGTACTTC. Translating it yields CASSITSGYYEQYF.